Listed below are T cell receptor beta chains from one sample, sequenced in a study of OX40 agonist ivuxolimab in advanced cancers. The table came from immunoSEQ multiplex PCR; TCRdb's copy has only in-frame clones and leaves some out. Of over 40,000 clones in the sample, about 88% were seen once. The starting material was CD4+ or CD8+ T cells sorted from blood, obtained in a trial of the OX40 agonist ivuxolimab. These receptors were taken from an adult with an advanced solid tumor such as melanoma, head and neck, liver or kidney cancer. The CDR3 runs from the conserved cysteine through the conserved F or W. The D gene is left open where the match is weak. Size is omitted from some rows. Given values are once, few, many or a class for expanded clones.

d_call	v_call	j_call	clone_size	cdr3_aa	cdr3_nt
NA	TRBV5-4	TRBJ1-1	once	CASSLLPLGTEAFF	TGTGCCAGCAGCTTGTTGCCCTTGGGCACTGAAGCTTTCTTT
NA	TRBV5-1	TRBJ2-5	NA	CASSLGATPGRETQYF	TGCGCCAGCAGCTTGGGGGCAACCCCCGGGCGGGAGACCCAGTACTTC
NA	TRBV5-4	TRBJ2-5	NA	CASSPTPKLTVGETQYF	TGTGCCAGCAGCCCAACGCCAAAGTTGACCGTGGGGGAGACCCAGTACTTC
NA	TRBV30	TRBJ1-6	NA	CAWSPLGPGNSPLHF	TGTGCCTGGAGTCCCTTGGGCCCCGGTAATTCACCCCTCCACTTT
TRBD2	TRBV2	TRBJ2-3	once	CASTGATSGLTDTQYF	TGTGCCAGCACTGGAGCGACTAGCGGCCTAACAGATACGCAGTATTTT
NA	TRBV6-5	TRBJ1-5	NA	CASSFLGSNQPQHF	TGTGCCAGCAGTTTCTTAGGGTCCAATCAGCCCCAGCATTTT
NA	TRBV28	TRBJ2-2	NA	CASSYQRGAGELFF	TGTGCCAGCAGTTACCAGAGGGGGGCCGGGGAGCTGTTTTTT
TRBD1	TRBV5-1	TRBJ2-5	few	CASSMGQDQETQYF	TGCGCCAGCAGCATGGGACAGGACCAAGAGACCCAGTACTTC
NA	TRBV9	TRBJ1-3	NA	CASRTGPSGNTIYF	TGTGCCAGCAGGACAGGCCCCTCTGGAAACACCATATATTTT
TRBD1	TRBV29-1	TRBJ2-1	NA	CSGRDRGSYNEQFF	TGCAGCGGAAGGGACAGGGGGTCCTACAATGAGCAGTTCTTC
NA	TRBV6-1	TRBJ1-5	NA	CASNQDGPRVIPQHF	TGTGCCAGCAATCAAGACGGGCCCCGGGTTATACCCCAGCATTTT
TRBD1	TRBV6-6	TRBJ2-1	NA	CASSYLTGVYNEQFF	TGTGCCAGCAGTTACCTGACAGGGGTTTACAATGAGCAGTTCTTC
NA	TRBV6-5	TRBJ1-4	NA	CASSYSTGTNEKLFF	TGTGCCAGCAGTTACTCGACGGGGACTAATGAAAAACTGTTTTTT
NA	TRBV19	TRBJ1-2	NA	CASSPHHSAGLVGYTF	TGTGCCAGTAGTCCCCACCATTCGGCAGGTTTGGTTGGCTACACCTTC
NA	TRBV30	TRBJ1-5	NA	CAWSVLTGRDQPQHF	TGTGCCTGGAGTGTATTAACGGGGAGGGATCAGCCCCAGCATTTT
NA	TRBV6-1	TRBJ1-5	NA	CASSVRINQPQHF	TGTGCCAGCAGTGTACGCATTAATCAGCCCCAGCATTTT
NA	TRBV5-1	TRBJ2-1	once	CASSSASVDEQFF	TGCGCCAGCAGCTCGGCTAGCGTTGATGAGCAGTTCTTC